A single sample gave rise to the 14 T cell receptor beta chains below, sequenced in a study of glioma-infiltrating T cells. Amplification of TCR alpha and beta CDR3 regions from RNA used iRepertoire nested multiplex PCR. MiXCR, run by TCRdb on the multiplex PCR reads, gives a single entry per CDR3 protein. The repertoire holds 400,000 or so distinct CDR3 sequences, with roughly two fifths as singletons. Material: glioma tissue, nonneoplastic brain tissue, or PBMCs (not recorded which). The receptors were gathered from a human donor with low-grade glioma or glioblastoma, undergoing nonglioma brain surgery, or in good health (not recorded which).

In regard to this clonotype: A read error may produce the germline difference seen at one junction end. The chain links TRBV28 to TRBJ1-5; a possible D gene is TRBD1 (5 bases). This CDR3 has 19 amino acids. The V gene's germline CDR1 is MDHEN and CDR2 SYDVKM. This CDR3 is CAGSLTGTAFRRGNQPQHF. Written as DNA, the CDR3 is TGTGCCGGCAGTTTAACAGGAACAGCTTTTCGTCGAGGCAATCAGCCCCAGCATTTT.

This clonotype turned up a few times. The chain is built from TRBV20-1 and TRBJ1-1, with a possible D match to TRBD1 (5 bases). Germline lookup yields CDR1 DFQATT and CDR2 SNEGSKA (reference sequence). The CDR3 loop spans 13 amino acids. Deletions cut 3 bases from V and 2 bases from J, with 10 bases between. DNA of the CDR3: TGCAGTGCTAGTTCCGGGGGAAACACTGAAGCTTTCTTT. This codes for CSASSGGNTEAFF.

This chain uses TRBV20-1 with TRBJ1-1; the D gene is possibly TRBD1 (6 bases). The CDR3 consists of 14 residues. V gave up 6 bases and J gave up 1 base, with 15 bases separating them. Per germline, CDR1 DFQATT and CDR2 SNEGSKA (reference sequence). Written as DNA, the CDR3 is TGCAGTGCCCCTGAATGGACAGCGAACACTGAAGCTTTCTTT. This codes for CSAPEWTANTEAFF.

The genes are TRBV4-3 and TRBJ2-3; unclear D gene. The CDR3 length is 15 residues. In germline, CDR1 is LGHNA, CDR2 YSLEER. The V end was cut by 1 base, the J end by 7 bases, with 15 bases between. CDR3 protein: CASSQGARHANTQYF. As DNA, the CDR3 is TGCGCCAGCAGCCAAGGCGCTAGGCACGCGAATACGCAGTATTTT.

This clonotype was recorded only once. A read error may account for a junction end that differs from germline. V gene TRBV20-1 combines with J gene TRBJ2-5; either TRBD1 or TRBD2 may fit D (5 bases each). The germline CDR1 and CDR2 sequences are DFQATT and SNEGSKA (reference sequence). This CDR3 has 14 amino acids. This CDR3 is CSDRAAGTQETQYF. The CDR3 nucleotides are TGCAGTGATAGAGCTGCAGGGACGCAAGAGACCCAGTACTTC.

At least ten counts were recorded for this clonotype. The DNA of the CDR3 is TGTGCCAGCACCCTCAGGGGCACCTACACCGGGGAGCTGTTTTTT. It specifies CASTLRGTYTGELFF. The chain combines TRBV6-2 or TRBV6-3 with TRBJ2-2, with TRBD1 as a possible D gene (6 bases). Germline CDR1 MNHEY, CDR2 SVGEGT. Trimming took 7 bases from V and 3 from J, leaving 15 bases between them. This CDR3 contains 15 residues.

The CDR3 is CASTKTGDTDTQYF. For the CDR3, the DNA is TGTGCCAGCACCAAGACAGGGGACACAGATACGCAGTATTTT. The chain joins TRBV4-2 to TRBJ2-3; 8 nucleotides line up with TRBD1. The CDR3 contains 14 residues. V was clipped by 7 bases and J by 2 bases; unmatched bases: 5. Germline lookup yields CDR1 LGHNA and CDR2 YNFKEQ.

V is TRBV7-2 and J is TRBJ2-7; 7 bases match TRBD1. Per germline, CDR1 SGHTA and CDR2 FQGNSA. The CDR3 sequence is 16 residues long. V gave up 2 bases and J gave up 5 bases; unmatched junction bases: 12. The CDR3 DNA reads TGTGCCAGCAGCTTAAGTTGGCAAAGGGGGCAACACGAGCAGTACTTC. Protein product: CASSLSWQRGQHEQYF. The whole variable domain, remainder taken from reference TRBV7-2 and TRBJ2-7, is GAGVSQSPSNKVTEKGKDVELRCDPISGHTALYWYRQSLGQGLEFLIYFQGNSAPDKSGLPSDRFSAERTGGSVSTLTIQRTQQEDSAVYLCASSLSWQRGQHEQYFGPGTRLTVT.

A note on this clonotype: One junction end does not reproduce the germline sequence, and a read error may be involved. The genes are TRBV12-3 or TRBV12-4 and TRBJ2-3; D is undetermined. The CDR3 covers 13 residues. CDR3 amino acids: CDSSLRSTDTQYF. The CDR3 DNA reads as TGTGACAGCAGTTTACGAAGCACAGATACGCAGTATTTT.

Turning to this clonotype: The conserved final phenylalanine or tryptophan is absent from the CDR3, which likely points to a read error. The V gene is TRBV12-3 or TRBV12-4, the J gene TRBJ1-1, with unresolved D. The CDR3 is 13 amino acids. Trimming took 0 bases from V and 8 from J, leaving 10 bases between them. As DNA, the CDR3 is TGTGCCAGCAGTTTAGCAGGTTACGGGGAAGCTTTCTAT. Its protein product is CASSLAGYGEAFY.

A remark on this clonotype: A much larger clone lies one base from this, so it may be a read error. This chain joins TRBV28 and TRBJ1-2; D perhaps matches TRBD1 (5 bases). Germline CDR1 is MDHEN and CDR2 is SYDVKM. The CDR3 is 15 amino acids. The CDR3 bases are TGTGCCAGCATCACCTGGACGACGTTCGGGGACGGCTGCACCTTC. Translating gives CASITWTTFGDGCTF.

The chain combines TRBV7-2 with TRBJ2-2; D not certain. The CDR3 totals 17 residues. Germline assignment: CDR1 SGHTA and CDR2 FQGNSA. The ends were cut back, 2 bases at V and 0 bases at J, with 13 bases in the middle. CDR3 protein: CASSLNSPAANTGELFF. DNA for the CDR3: TGTGCCAGCAGCTTAAATTCTCCCGCCGCGAACACCGGGGAGCTGTTTTTT.

Concerning this clonotype: Just one base apart from a much larger clone, this may be a read error. V is TRBV28 and J is TRBJ2-5; D unclear. This CDR3 spans 13 amino acids. Trimming cost V 4 bases and J 5 bases, with 11 bases left between them. Germline V gene sequence: CDR1 MDHEN, CDR2 SYDVKM. CDR3 amino acids: CASSSTRAETQYF. The CDR3 DNA sequence: TGTGCCAGCAGTTCTACACGGGCCGAGACCCAGTACTTC.

The chain is built from TRBV28 and TRBJ2-1, with 7 bases fitting TRBD1. The CDR3 loop spans 15 amino acids. V was clipped by 6 bases and J by 8 bases; unmatched bases: 13. Germline CDR1 reads MDHEN; CDR2 reads SYDVKM. CDR3 coding DNA: TGTGCCAGCAGCCCTCTAGGATATACAGGGGATGAGCAGTTCTTC. This sequence encodes CASSPLGYTGDEQFF.